Following are 14 T cell receptor beta chains from one sample sequenced in a study of blood T cell repertoires in COVID-19. The data were produced by immunoSEQ multiplex PCR, yet TCRdb's version contains in-frame clones alone and is incomplete. This sample has under 300,000 clones, with 70% to 90% found just once. The sequenced sample was peripheral blood. Receptors originate from a woman aged 70-85 years with COVID-19, enrolled during active disease.

The rearrangement uses TRBV24-1 and TRBJ2-5, with D tentatively TRBD1 (6 bases). Germline CDR1 KGHDR, CDR2 SFDVKD. The CDR3 has 15 amino acids. The V and J ends lost 4 bases and 2 bases respectively, with 13 bases between them. In DNA, the CDR3 is TGTGCCACCAGTGACCGAGGGGACAATCAAGAGACCCAGTACTTC. Translation: CATSDRGDNQETQYF.

The V and J genes are TRBV15 and TRBJ1-2; TRBD1 aligns across 8 bases. Germline lookup yields CDR1 LNHNV and CDR2 YYDKDF (reference sequence). The V and J ends lost 3 bases and 8 bases, in that order; junction bases with no gene match: 5. This CDR3 spans 13 amino acids. The chain's CDR3 is CATSSGQGEGYTF. DNA of the CDR3: TGTGCCACCAGCAGTGGACAGGGAGAAGGCTACACCTTC.

The chain recombines TRBV6-1 with TRBJ2-1; the D gene is possibly TRBD2 (6 bases). V lost 1 base to trimming and J lost 8 bases, with 27 bases between them. From germline, CDR1 is MNHNS and CDR2 SASEGT. This CDR3 spans 19 amino acids. The CDR3 region has the DNA TGTGCCAGCAGTGAAGACAGGTGGGGGGATGGGCCCTCTACCGATGAGCAGTTCTTC. Amino acid sequence: CASSEDRWGDGPSTDEQFF.

This sequence joins TRBV6-5 and TRBJ2-1; tentative D call: TRBD1 (6 bases). V was trimmed by 0 bases and J by 3 bases, leaving 9 bases between them. CDR1 is MNHEY and CDR2 is SVGAGI in the germline V gene. The CDR3 contains 15 residues. Here the CDR3 reads CASSYSGASYNEQFF. In nucleotides, the CDR3 is TGTGCCAGCAGTTACTCGGGGGCAAGCTACAATGAGCAGTTCTTC.

The V gene is TRBV24-1, the J gene TRBJ2-3, with TRBD1 matching over 12 bases. The length of the CDR3 is 15 residues. The V and J ends lost 3 bases and 8 bases, in that order; junction bases with no gene match: 5. Germline V gene sequence: CDR1 KGHDR, CDR2 SFDVKD. The CDR3 loop is CATSDPGTGGFTQYF. Here the CDR3 DNA reads TGTGCCACCAGTGATCCTGGGACAGGGGGCTTTACGCAGTATTTT.

This chain uses TRBV5-6 with TRBJ2-1; 8 bases are a match to TRBD2. CDR3 length: 18 amino acids. After removal of 1 base from V and 0 bases from J, the junction contained 9 bases not matched to a gene. CDR1 and CDR2 from the germline V gene are SGHDT and YYEEEE. The CDR3 region is CASSLSGGPLSSYNEQFF. CDR3 coding DNA: TGTGCCAGCAGCTTGAGCGGGGGCCCGTTAAGCTCCTACAATGAGCAGTTCTTC.

The CDR3 bases are TGCGCCAGCAGCCAAATCTGGGCCGGGGGGCCGAACACCGGGGAGCTGTTTTTT. Protein product: CASSQIWAGGPNTGELFF. This chain links TRBV4-3 with TRBJ2-2; possibly TRBD2 for D (7 bases). CDR1 and CDR2 (germline): LGHNA, YSLEER. The CDR3 totals 18 residues. Trimming cost V 2 bases and J 0 bases, with 16 bases left between them.

The rearrangement joins TRBV6-6 to TRBJ1-1; maybe TRBD1 (5 bases). V was clipped by 6 bases and J by 1 base, with 12 bases between them. From germline, CDR1 is MNHNY and CDR2 SVGAGI (reference sequence). The CDR3 length is 14 residues. The CDR3 coding sequence is TGTGCCAGCAGCCATCCCGGGGGGAACACTGAAGCTTTCTTT. Translated: CASSHPGGNTEAFF.

This chain joins TRBV11-2 and TRBJ2-7, with 8 bases that match TRBD2. The CDR3 loop spans 16 amino acids. CDR1 and CDR2 (germline): SGHAT, FQNNGV. V lost 0 bases to trimming and J lost 2 bases; unmatched junction nucleotides: 6. CDR3 coding DNA: TGTGCCAGCAGCTTAGAAGGGACTAGGGGTGCCTACGAGCAGTACTTC. It yields the protein CASSLEGTRGAYEQYF.

The genes are TRBV5-1 and TRBJ1-6, with D unclear. The V gene's germline CDR1 is SGHRS and CDR2 YFSETQ. Between the trimmed V and J ends, which lost 4 bases and 0 bases, there was a span of 5 bases. There are 14 residues in the CDR3. The CDR3 here is CASSADSYNSPLHF. CDR3 DNA: TGCGCCAGCAGCGCGGACTCCTATAATTCACCCCTCCACTTT.

The V call is TRBV6-5, the J call TRBJ2-3, with D perhaps TRBD2 (7 bases). Germline assignment: CDR1 MNHEY and CDR2 SVGAGI. CDR3 size: 14 residues. V was shortened by 7 bases and J by 5 bases, with 16 bases between the two germline ends. CDR3 coding DNA: TGTGCCAGCATGTCGGGGGGCTTGGGAGATACGCAGTATTTT. This encodes CASMSGGLGDTQYF.

The V and J genes are TRBV6-5 and TRBJ2-7; 7 bases map to TRBD1. V dropped 6 bases and J dropped 3; count of bases not matched to a gene: 8. Germline V gene lookup returns CDR1 MNHEY and CDR2 SVGAGI. The CDR3 has 14 residues. The CDR3 spells CASSRDSFGYEQYF. CDR3 DNA sequence: TGTGCCAGCAGCCGGGACAGTTTCGGCTACGAGCAGTACTTC.

This clone was found once. The rearrangement links TRBV27 to TRBJ2-4, with TRBD1 matching over 7 bases. The CDR3 loop spans 16 amino acids. Germline V CDR1 and CDR2: MNHEY, SMNVEV (reference sequence). The ends lost 5 bases at V and 0 bases at J; junction bases unmatched: 7. CDR3 sequence reads: CASSPGQVLAKNIQYF. The CDR3 DNA sequence: TGTGCCAGCAGTCCCGGACAGGTACTAGCCAAAAACATTCAGTACTTC.

The V and J genes are TRBV2 and TRBJ1-4, with TRBD1 matching 10 bases. Germline assignment: CDR1 SNHLY and CDR2 FYNNEI. With 7 bases clipped from V and 1 base from J, the junction kept 9 bases outside the gene matches. This CDR3 region has 17 residues. For the CDR3, the DNA is TGTGCCAGCAAACCGACAGGGGGCTTAGGAACTAATGAAAAACTGTTTTTT. Its translation: CASKPTGGLGTNEKLFF.